These 31 T cell receptor beta chains share one sample of origin, sequenced in a study of identical twins. TCRdb re-analysed the 5' RACE reads in MiXCR, keeping a single row per CDR3 protein. The sample lists 200,000 to 250,000 distinct CDR3 sequences; about 13% were seen once. In addition, the sample was reused for a study of yellow fever vaccine responses in identical twins.

The sample comprised memory (CD45RO+) T cells sorted from blood. The receptors originated from a woman younger than 30 in good health.

This clonotype was counted many times. The chain couples TRBV2 to TRBJ2-2, with a tentative D call TRBD1 (6 bases). Germline lookup yields CDR1 SNHLY and CDR2 FYNNEI. The V end was cut by 0 bases, the J end by 5 bases, with 16 bases between. The CDR3 sequence is 17 residues long. The CDR3: CASSEALGTPGTGELFF. The CDR3 DNA reads as TGTGCCAGCAGTGAAGCGCTTGGGACACCCGGGACCGGGGAGCTGTTTTTT.

This clonotype was seen repeatedly, ten times or more. This rearrangement joins TRBV4-3 to TRBJ2-1; 7 bases fit TRBD2. Germline V gene lookup returns CDR1 LGHNA and CDR2 YSLEER. J gave up 4 bases and V 3 bases, and 15 bases lay outside the gene matches. The CDR3 totals 18 residues. The CDR3 sequence: CASSQGPMSAGVYNEQFF. In DNA, the CDR3 is TGCGCCAGCAGCCAGGGGCCCATGTCCGCGGGAGTATACAATGAGCAGTTCTTC.

This clonotype was detected many times. Written as DNA, the CDR3 is TGTGCCAGCAGCCAGGCCCGTGGTGTTGGTTTTTCACCCCTCCACTTT. Amino acid sequence: CASSQARGVGFSPLHF. The gene calls are TRBV3-1 and TRBJ1-6; no definite D call. V lost 3 bases to trimming and J lost 9 bases, with 18 bases between them. The CDR3 consists of 16 residues. Germline V gene data show CDR1 as LGHDT and CDR2 as YNNKEL (reference sequence).

This chain links TRBV15 with TRBJ2-2; D is tentatively TRBD1 or TRBD2 (5 bases each). Germline V lookup: CDR1 LNHNV, CDR2 YYDKDF (reference sequence). This CDR3 has 16 residues. With 4 bases removed from V and 3 bases from J, the gap between germline ends came to 15 bases. CDR3 region: CATSIRAGADTGELFF. For the CDR3, the DNA is TGTGCCACCAGCATCAGGGCGGGCGCGGACACCGGGGAGCTGTTTTTT.

The J gene is TRBJ1-1, the V gene TRBV29-1; tentative D call: TRBD1 (5 bases). V gave up 0 bases and J gave up 3 bases, with 8 bases separating them. The CDR3 extends over 13 amino acids. CDR1 SQVTM and CDR2 ANQGSEA come from the germline V gene. The DNA for the CDR3 is TGCAGCGTTGAAGAAAGGGGCTACACTGAAGCTTTCTTT. Its translation: CSVEERGYTEAFF. Together with reference TRBV29-1 and TRBJ1-1, the CDR3 gives the full variable domain: SAVISQKPSRDICQRGTSLTIQCQVDSQVTMMFWYRQQPGQSLTLIATANQGSEATYESGFVIDKFPISRPNLTFSTLTVSNMSPEDSSIYLCSVEERGYTEAFFGQGTRLTVV.

This chain links TRBV29-1 with TRBJ2-1, with no clear D. The CDR3 is 12 amino acids. Per the germline V gene, CDR1 is SQVTM and CDR2 is ANQGSEA. The V and J ends lost 3 bases and 6 bases respectively, with 9 bases between them. CDR3 in DNA: TGCAGCGTTGAGGTTGGGGTCAATGAGCAGTTCTTC. It yields the protein CSVEVGVNEQFF.

The genes are TRBV20-1 and TRBJ2-7; 7 nucleotides agree with TRBD2. From germline, CDR1 is DFQATT and CDR2 SNEGSKA (reference sequence). J gave up 7 bases and V 2 bases, and 14 bases lay outside the gene matches. This CDR3 comprises 15 residues. The CDR3 DNA is TGCAGTGCTAGAAGGGCGGGAGCCCCCCAAGGAGAGCAGTACTTC. Its protein product is CSARRAGAPQGEQYF.

This clonotype was detected many times. The DNA of the CDR3 is TGTGCCAGCAGCCCCCAGGCAGACGGGTCACCCCTCCACTTT. Protein product: CASSPQADGSPLHF. The rearrangement joins TRBV7-2 to TRBJ1-6; the D is unclear. V was trimmed by 5 bases and J by 10 bases, leaving 15 bases between them. The CDR3 is made up of 14 amino acids. Per the germline V gene, CDR1 is SGHTA and CDR2 is FQGNSA.

This clonotype was recorded a few times. The J gene is TRBJ2-3, the V gene TRBV4-3; a possible D gene is TRBD1 (5 bases). Trimming shortened V by 0 bases and J by 3 bases, and 13 bases separated the two germline ends. This CDR3 is built from 16 residues. CDR1 and CDR2 from the germline V gene are LGHNA and YSLEER. The CDR3 spells CASSQDPGHGTDTQYF. CDR3 nucleotide sequence: TGCGCCAGCAGCCAAGATCCCGGACACGGGACAGATACGCAGTATTTT.

This clonotype was observed a few times. CDR3 amino acids: CAWSPGQGAVQYF. The CDR3 nucleotides read TGTGCCTGGAGTCCTGGACAGGGGGCTGTGCAGTACTTC. The rearrangement joins TRBV30 to TRBJ2-7; TRBD1 matches at 11 bases. Looked up from germline, CDR1 is GTSNPN and CDR2 is SVGIG (reference sequence). V lost 2 bases to trimming and J lost 9 bases; unmatched junction nucleotides: 6. The CDR3 extends over 13 amino acids.

This clonotype was detected ten times or more. This chain links TRBV28 with TRBJ1-5; TRBD1 is a possible D gene (6 bases). V lost 4 bases and J 6 bases, leaving 16 bases between the germline ends. The CDR3 sequence is 15 residues long. CDR1 is MDHEN, CDR2 SYDVKM, per germline. The CDR3 bases are TGTGCCAGCAGTTCCCTGAAAGGGGGAACTCAGCCCCAGCATTTT. Protein: CASSSLKGGTQPQHF.

This clonotype was recorded a few times. This rearrangement joins TRBV2 to TRBJ1-6; D possibly corresponds to TRBD1 (6 bases). Germline V lookup: CDR1 SNHLY, CDR2 FYNNEI. V gave up 3 bases and J gave up 7 bases, with 13 bases separating them. The CDR3 is 15 residues long. In nucleotides, the CDR3 is TGTGCCAGCAGTGACAGGGGTGGCAAAAATTCACCCCTCCACTTT. The encoded protein is CASSDRGGKNSPLHF.

A few counts support this clonotype. This sequence joins TRBV12-3 or TRBV12-4 and TRBJ2-4; a weak D match, TRBD2 (6 bases). CDR3 length: 15 amino acids. The germline V and J ends were trimmed by 5 bases and 7 bases, with 18 bases remaining between them. The CDR3 spells CASSIFGGSMNIQYF. In DNA form, the CDR3 reads TGTGCCAGCAGTATATTCGGGGGAAGTATGAACATTCAGTACTTC.

This clonotype was found a few times. The chain couples TRBV20-1 to TRBJ1-5; 8 bases map to TRBD1. The junction had 5 bases not matched to a gene; V was cut back by 3 bases and J by 7 bases. The CDR3 sequence is 13 residues long. CDR1 is DFQATT, CDR2 SNEGSKA, per germline (reference sequence). CDR3 loop: CSARDRVEQPQHF. CDR3 DNA: TGCAGTGCTAGGGACAGGGTGGAACAGCCCCAGCATTTT.

This clonotype appeared many times. This chain joins TRBV5-1 and TRBJ2-3; D is undetermined. With 4 bases removed from V and 4 bases from J, the gap between germline ends came to 13 bases. The CDR3 runs 14 residues. CDR1 and CDR2 (germline): SGHRS, YFSETQ. CDR3 protein: CASSPVLGSDTQYF. CDR3 coding DNA: TGCGCCAGCAGCCCTGTCTTAGGTTCAGATACGCAGTATTTT.

The rearrangement links TRBV2 to TRBJ1-4; 8 nucleotides line up with TRBD1. V gave up 4 bases and J gave up 10 bases; unmatched junction bases: 8. The CDR3 is 14 amino acids. The germline CDR1 and CDR2 sequences are SNHLY and FYNNEI. For the CDR3, the DNA is TGTGCCAGCAGTGCCCAGGGGGCTCTAGGAAAACTGTTTTTT. Protein: CASSAQGALGKLFF.

This clonotype has a count of ten or more. The chain employs TRBV7-2 and TRBJ2-3; 7 nucleotides agree with TRBD2. The CDR3 covers 16 residues. V was pared by 7 bases and J by 2 bases, with 12 bases of the junction left unmatched. CDR1 is SGHTA, CDR2 FQGNSA, per germline. The CDR3 region has the DNA TGTGCCAGCAAGTTGGGGCTAGCGGCTTCCACAGATACGCAGTATTTT. It specifies CASKLGLAASTDTQYF.

This clonotype occurred a few times. The chain is built from TRBV12-3 or TRBV12-4 and TRBJ2-1; D remains ambiguous. There are 15 residues in the CDR3. With 1 base removed from V and 4 bases from J, the gap between germline ends came to 11 bases. The CDR3 DNA follows: TGTGCCAGCAGTTTAGGGGGAATAGGGTACAATGAGCAGTTCTTC. Its protein is CASSLGGIGYNEQFF.

This clonotype was detected once. The chain employs TRBV20-1 and TRBJ2-5, with TRBD1 identical over 9 bases. The germline CDR1 and CDR2 sequences are DFQATT and SNEGSKA (reference sequence). With V trimmed by 3 bases and J by 3 bases, 14 bases remained unmatched. This CDR3 spans 17 amino acids. The CDR3, as DNA: TGCAGTGCTAGTGCCCCATCCGGGACAGGGTTAGAAGAGACCCAGTACTTC. Amino acid sequence: CSASAPSGTGLEETQYF.

This clonotype has just a few counts. The J gene is TRBJ2-7, the V gene TRBV28; the D is unclear. V was cut by 6 bases and J by 0 bases, with 15 bases left in between. The CDR3 is made up of 15 amino acids. Per germline, CDR1 MDHEN and CDR2 SYDVKM. The CDR3 nucleotides read TGTGCCAGCAGCCTTGAGACGCTAATCTCCTACGAGCAGTACTTC. Its translation: CASSLETLISYEQYF.

The V and J genes are TRBV28 and TRBJ2-6; no definite D call. The CDR3 has 15 residues. The V end was cut by 6 bases, the J end by 1 base, with 10 bases between. Germline CDR1 is MDHEN and CDR2 is SYDVKM. The CDR3 region is CASRRSESGANVLTF. In DNA form, the CDR3 reads TGTGCCAGCAGGAGGTCTGAGTCTGGGGCCAACGTCCTGACTTTC.

In this sample, this clonotype turned up a few times. The chain recombines TRBV6-5 with TRBJ1-2; possibly TRBD1 for D (5 bases). CDR1 is MNHEY and CDR2 is SVGAGI in the germline V gene. V gave up 2 bases and J gave up 2 bases, with 15 bases separating them. The CDR3 has 16 residues. The CDR3 nucleotides are TGTGCCAGCAGTTACGACAGTTTAACTTCCAACTATGGCTACACCTTC. Translation: CASSYDSLTSNYGYTF.

The V and J genes are TRBV29-1 and TRBJ2-7, with TRBD1 matching over 9 bases. Germline V gene lookup returns CDR1 SQVTM and CDR2 ANQGSEA. The CDR3 sequence is 15 residues long. With 5 bases clipped from V and 3 bases from J, the junction kept 11 bases outside the gene matches. CDR3 region: CSVLPTGGPLYEQYF. In DNA, the CDR3 is TGCAGCGTTCTACCTACAGGGGGCCCCCTCTACGAGCAGTACTTC.

V usage is TRBV4-3 and J usage is TRBJ2-3, with D perhaps matching TRBD2 (6 bases). Trimming pared 0 bases from V and 10 bases from J, leaving 14 bases between. The CDR3 length is 14 residues. From germline, CDR1 is LGHNA and CDR2 YSLEER. DNA of the CDR3: TGCGCCAGCAGCCAAGAGGGGGACTCCCGGGCGCAGTATTTT. Residues: CASSQEGDSRAQYF.

The gene calls are TRBV15 and TRBJ1-6; TRBD1 might be the D (6 bases). Trimming left V 3 bases short and J 6 bases short, with 21 bases between. The germline V gene encodes CDR1 LNHNV and CDR2 YYDKDF (reference sequence). There are 18 residues in the CDR3. CDR3 loop: CATSRENDRRRSNSPLHF. CDR3 in DNA: TGTGCCACCAGCAGGGAAAACGACAGGAGGCGGAGTAATTCACCCCTCCACTTT. The full variable domain, with the rest looked up from reference TRBV15 and TRBJ1-6, is DAMVIQNPRYQVTQFGKPVTLSCSQTLNHNVMYWYQQKSSQAPKLLFHYYDKDFNNEADTPDNFQSRRPNTSFCFLDIRSPGLGDTAMYLCATSRENDRRRSNSPLHFGNGTRLTVT.

The sample holds a few counts of this clonotype. This rearrangement joins TRBV24-1 to TRBJ2-1; 9 bases are shared with TRBD2. J was trimmed by 1 base and V by 2 bases; bases with no gene match: 2. Germline CDR1 reads KGHDR; CDR2 reads SFDVKD. The CDR3 sequence is 16 residues long. DNA of the CDR3: TGTGCCACCAGTGATTCCCTAGCGGGATCCTACAATGAGCAGTTCTTC. It is translated as CATSDSLAGSYNEQFF.

In this sample, this clonotype turned up many times. The J gene is TRBJ2-1, the V gene TRBV27, with D possibly matching TRBD2 (6 bases). V lost 7 bases to trimming and J lost 3 bases, with 16 bases between them. The CDR3 consists of 15 residues. The germline gives CDR1 MNHEY, CDR2 SMNVEV (reference sequence). CDR3 sequence reads: CASTPRETLYNEQFF. The DNA of the CDR3 is TGTGCCAGCACCCCTCGGGAGACCCTCTACAATGAGCAGTTCTTC.

This clonotype was observed a few times. The chain carries TRBV11-3 and TRBJ2-5; D may correspond to TRBD1 or TRBD2 (6 bases each). The CDR3 spans 14 residues. CDR1 and CDR2 (germline): SGHNT, YENEEA. V lost 1 base and J 5 bases, leaving 11 bases between the germline ends. CDR3 sequence (DNA): TGTGCCAGCAGCTTAGGGGGGGCCAGTGAGACCCAGTACTTC. It yields the protein CASSLGGASETQYF.

V and J are TRBV10-3 and TRBJ1-1, with D hard to call. Germline V lookup: CDR1 ENHRY, CDR2 SYGVKD. V was shortened by 2 bases and J by 11 bases, with 12 bases between the two germline ends. The CDR3 loop spans 12 amino acids. The CDR3 loop reads CAISEPGKGAFF. CDR3 coding DNA: TGTGCCATCAGTGAGCCGGGCAAGGGTGCTTTCTTT.

This clonotype was counted ten times or more. The chain has TRBV6-2 or TRBV6-3 and TRBJ2-3; D remains unclear. Trimming removed 2 bases at V and 2 bases at J, with 11 bases between. The germline gives CDR1 MNHEY, CDR2 SVGEGT. The CDR3 sequence is 15 residues long. The CDR3 loop is CASSYMTAYTDTQYF. The CDR3 bases are TGTGCCAGCAGTTACATGACCGCCTACACAGATACGCAGTATTTT.

This clonotype was seen only a few times. The chain joins TRBV5-1 to TRBJ2-7; no definite D call. Germline V lookup: CDR1 SGHRS, CDR2 YFSETQ. V was trimmed by 1 base and J by 6 bases, leaving 5 bases between them. The CDR3 consists of 11 residues. The CDR3 bases are TGCGCCAGCAGCTTGATGGGCGAGCAGTACTTC. Residues: CASSLMGEQYF.